The source of this T cell receptor beta chain is a study of cytomegalovirus exposure and HLA in healthy donors. Study-wide findings and caveats: A later analysis appeared to link common viral pathogens to several of the most significant clusters.

V dropped 6 bases and J dropped 1; count of bases not matched to a gene: 8. The CDR3 extends over 15 amino acids. The V gene's germline CDR1 is MDHEN and CDR2 SYDVKM. The PCR contained 60 Vbeta and 13 Jbeta primers. This table comes from immunoSEQ multiplex PCR, and its TCRdb copy is limited to in-frame clones, with some not included. The data contain 150,000 to 200,000 clones, about 77% of them singletons. Points on this clone: Its cognate antigen is unknown.

This receptor was obtained from a man aged 18 to 29 in good health and CMV-seropositive. Sequenced input: PBMCs. The V and J genes are TRBV28 and TRBJ2-5; 7 bases fit TRBD1. The CDR3, as DNA: TGTGCCAGCAGCGACCGACAGGGAACCCAAGAGACCCAGTACTTC. Residues: CASSDRQGTQETQYF.